Below are 16 T cell receptor beta chains sequenced from a single sample in a study of PD-1 blockade in classical Hodgkin lymphoma. This table comes from immunoSEQ multiplex PCR, and its TCRdb copy is limited to in-frame clones, with some not included. The sample includes about 39,000 clones, about nine tenths of them seen just once. Relapses following autologous stem cell transplantation were seen in all patients, with brentuximab vedotin exposure varying. The starting material was peripheral blood mononuclear cells (PBMCs), obtained at baseline. These receptors all come from a human donor with classical Hodgkin lymphoma.

V and J are TRBV10-3 and TRBJ2-1, with D possibly matching TRBD2 (6 bases). V was clipped by 3 bases and J by 6 bases, with 12 bases between them. The germline V gene has CDR1 ENHRY and CDR2 SYGVKD. This CDR3 region has 14 residues. The CDR3 DNA reads as TGTGCCATCAGTGACGGGAGTATACGCAATGAGCAGTTCTTC. Its translation is CAISDGSIRNEQFF.

The V call is TRBV25-1, the J call TRBJ1-2, with D possibly TRBD1 on 5 matching bases. This CDR3 contains 15 residues. Germline V lookup: CDR1 MGHDK, CDR2 SYGVNS. With 2 bases removed from V and 3 bases from J, the gap between germline ends came to 13 bases. CDR3 protein: CASSERWGSDYGYTF. In DNA, the CDR3 is TGTGCCAGCAGTGAAAGGTGGGGGTCTGACTATGGCTACACCTTC.

The chain joins TRBV11-2 to TRBJ2-7; D gene unclear. V was trimmed by 3 bases and J by 3 bases, leaving 3 bases between them. Germline CDR1 reads SGHAT; CDR2 reads FQNNGV. This CDR3 is built from 11 residues. This CDR3 reads CASSFDYEQYF. In DNA form, the CDR3 reads TGTGCCAGCAGCTTTGACTACGAGCAGTACTTC.

The chain uses TRBV6-1 and TRBJ2-7, with D maybe TRBD2 (6 bases). CDR1 and CDR2 (germline): MNHNS, SASEGT. The germline V and J ends were trimmed by 4 bases and 3 bases, with 7 bases remaining between them. The CDR3 length is 12 residues. The DNA for the CDR3 is TGTGCCAGCAGTGGGGGACTCTACGAGCAGTACTTC. This gives the protein CASSGGLYEQYF.

Here the CDR3 reads CASSPPSSYEQYF. As DNA, the CDR3 is TGTGCCAGCAGCCCTCCGAGCTCCTACGAGCAGTACTTC. This chain connects TRBV9 to TRBJ2-7; D is uncertain. Trimming cost V 4 bases and J 0 bases, with 8 bases left between them. The CDR3 is 13 amino acids. Germline CDR1 is SGDLS and CDR2 is YYNGEE.

The chain is built from TRBV6-5 and TRBJ2-7; 7 bases fit TRBD1. The CDR3 has 14 residues. V lost 6 bases and J lost 0; bases outside the gene matches: 5. The V gene's germline CDR1 is MNHEY and CDR2 SVGAGI. This CDR3 reads CASSPAGGSYEQYF. DNA for the CDR3: TGTGCCAGCAGCCCGGCAGGGGGCTCCTACGAGCAGTACTTC.

The J gene is TRBJ2-7, the V gene TRBV18, with 9 bases that match TRBD1. Trimming at V came to 3 bases and at J to 3 bases, leaving 6 bases not matched to a gene. The CDR3 loop spans 15 amino acids. Germline loops: CDR1 KGHSH, CDR2 LQKENI. The CDR3 DNA follows: TGTGCCAGCTCACCGCGGACAGGGGTCCGCTACGAGCAGTACTTC. It codes for CASSPRTGVRYEQYF.

Only one count was recorded for this clone. Written as DNA, the CDR3 is TGTGCCAGTAGTAGTCCGGGACAGCAAAATGAAAAACTGTTTTTT. It yields the protein CASSSPGQQNEKLFF. The chain links TRBV19 to TRBJ1-4, with TRBD1 identical over 7 bases. Germline V CDR1 and CDR2: LNHDA, SQIVND (reference sequence). V trimming: 4 bases; J trimming: 5 bases; junction bases outside the gene matches: 7. This CDR3 is 15 amino acids long.

For the CDR3, the DNA is TGTGCCAGCAGCCCACCCCGGGGGGCGCATACGCAGTATTTT. This codes for CASSPPRGAHTQYF. V is TRBV5-4 and J is TRBJ2-3, with a possible D match to TRBD2 (7 bases). Trimming removed 4 bases at V and 7 bases at J, with 16 bases between. CDR3 length: 14 amino acids. CDR1 and CDR2 from the germline V gene are SGHNT and YYREEE (reference sequence).

The genes are TRBV19 and TRBJ1-2, with a tentative D call TRBD1 (5 bases). Per the germline V gene, CDR1 is LNHDA and CDR2 is SQIVND (reference sequence). V was trimmed by 4 bases and J by 8 bases, leaving 11 bases between them. This CDR3 is 12 amino acids long. CDR3 nucleotide sequence: TGTGCCAGTAGTAACCGGGACCGCGGCTACACCTTC. Amino acid sequence: CASSNRDRGYTF.

This chain uses TRBV29-1 with TRBJ2-7, with D possibly matching TRBD2 (5 bases). CDR3 size: 14 residues. V lost 4 bases to trimming and J lost 0 bases, with 13 bases between them. Germline-derived CDR1 and CDR2 are SQVTM and ANQGSEA. CDR3 in DNA: TGCAGCGTTGCAGAGGACTTGAGCTCCTACGAGCAGTACTTC. This encodes CSVAEDLSSYEQYF.

V and J are TRBV9 and TRBJ2-2; TRBD1 is a possible D gene (5 bases). V was trimmed by 5 bases and J by 3 bases, leaving 8 bases between them. The germline CDR1 and CDR2 sequences are SGDLS and YYNGEE. This CDR3 has 13 residues. CDR3 sequence: CASRSRDTGELFF. In nucleotides, the CDR3 is TGTGCCAGCAGGAGCAGGGACACCGGGGAGCTGTTTTTT.

V and J are TRBV27 and TRBJ2-7; D unresolved. Germline assignment: CDR1 MNHEY and CDR2 SMNVEV (reference sequence). The CDR3 is 13 amino acids. The V and J ends lost 5 bases and 3 bases respectively, with 11 bases between them. The CDR3 sequence: CASSIGRNYEQYF. The DNA for the CDR3 is TGTGCCAGCAGTATAGGACGGAACTACGAGCAGTACTTC.

The chain uses TRBV6-1 and TRBJ2-3; 12 bases map to TRBD2. CDR1 and CDR2 from the germline V gene are MNHNS and SASEGT. The CDR3 covers 15 residues. V lost 2 bases, J lost 4 bases, and 1 base stayed unmatched. Here the CDR3 DNA reads TGTGCCAGCAGTGAACTAGCGGGAGGGCCAGATACGCAGTATTTT. Translating it yields CASSELAGGPDTQYF.

CDR3 amino acids: CASSYRVDRSRGAFF. CDR3 DNA sequence: TGTGCCAGCAGTTACCGGGTGGACAGGTCTCGCGGAGCTTTCTTT. V usage is TRBV6-5 and J usage is TRBJ1-1, with 7 positions matching TRBD1. J was trimmed by 10 bases and V by 2 bases; bases with no gene match: 13. Germline V CDR1 and CDR2: MNHEY, SVGAGI. The CDR3 sequence is 15 residues long.

As to this clone: A read error may produce the germline difference seen at one junction end. This chain uses TRBV19 with TRBJ2-1, with a tentative D call TRBD2 (5 bases). CDR1 is LNHDA and CDR2 is SQIVND in the germline V gene (reference sequence). The CDR3 is 10 amino acids. The CDR3 here is CASSSGSRVF. CDR3 in DNA: TGTGCCAGTAGTTCGGGGTCCCGCGTCTTC.